The source of this T cell receptor (beta chain) is a study of cytomegalovirus exposure and HLA in healthy donors. General study points: What a later analysis showed was that several of the most significant clusters appeared linked to common viral pathogens. A cluster of highly shared sequence variants was likely a sequencing artifact.

Donors consisted of healthy bone marrow donors. Likely unrecorded immune exposures existed in these nominally healthy donors. V lost 1 base and J lost 5; bases outside the gene matches: 8. The CDR3 is made up of 15 amino acids. CDR1 is GTSNPN and CDR2 is SVGIG in the germline V gene (reference sequence). Regarding this clone: No antigen is known for it.

PCR amplification relied on 60 Vbeta primers (plus 13 Jbeta primers). Method: immunoSEQ multiplex PCR; TCRdb's copy keeps in-frame clones and lacks some. The sample records 95,000 to 150,000 clones, around two thirds being singletons. J is TRBJ2-5 and V is TRBV30, with 9 positions matching TRBD2. The sequence came from a middle-aged woman in good health and CMV-seropositive. The specimen was PBMCs. Here the CDR3 reads CAWSAPRGGRETQYF. CDR3 DNA: TGTGCCTGGAGTGCCCCGCGGGGGGGCAGGGAGACCCAGTACTTC.